This T cell receptor beta chain was captured by sequencing in a study of blood T cell repertoires in COVID-19. V was clipped by 7 bases and J by 0 bases, with 6 bases between them. Germline assignment: CDR1 MNHEY and CDR2 SMNVEV (reference sequence). The CDR3 is 13 amino acids. In the original analysis: By means of reference gene primer amplification, nucleated cell counts were estimated. Repertoires were generated with immunoSEQ multiplex PCR, while TCRdb's copy carries only in-frame clones and drops some. V, J and clone size reflect that table, while D and trimming were determined from the DNA. The sample lists about 140,000 clones; under 85% were seen once.

This TCR was recovered from a man in his fifties or sixties with active or convalescent COVID-19. The rearrangement uses TRBV27 and TRBJ2-2, with D uncertain. Sequencing used peripheral blood. The DNA of the CDR3 is TGTGCCAGCAACACCGCGAACACCGGGGAGCTGTTTTTT. Translation gives CASNTANTGELFF.